A selection of T cell receptor beta chains follows, all from one sample in a study of human T cells and chemical hapten exposure. Each CDR3 protein is one row after TCRdb ran MiXCR on the RACE reads. The sample lists some 79,000 distinct CDR3 sequences, about 10% occurring once. Source: whole blood, taken in connection with sensitization to the hapten diphenylcyclopropenone (DPC). The receptor set was obtained from a woman in her fifties or sixties with alopecia areata. Some clones in this sample may be carry-over from other donors' samples. CDR3s include the opening cysteine and the closing phenylalanine or tryptophan. Fields, in order: D gene, clone size, J gene, V gene, CDR3 DNA, CDR3 protein. A D gene is named only where the DNA matches it firmly. Some rows mark clone size as missing; the rest say once, few, many or name a class of expanded clone.

>-|-|TRBJ1-1|TRBV11-3
TGTGCCAGCAGCTTATCAGGGATGAACACTGAAGCTTTCTTT
CASSLSGMNTEAFF
>TRBD1|many|TRBJ1-6|TRBV20-1
TGCAGTGCTAGACGACCCGGGACAGGGCATAATTCACCCCTCCACTTT
CSARRPGTGHNSPLHF
>TRBD2|few|TRBJ2-3|TRBV29-1
TGCAGCGTTGCGGCTAGCGGATCCACAGATACGCAGTATTTT
CSVAASGSTDTQYF
>-|-|TRBJ1-6|TRBV4-2
TGTGCCAGCAGCCAAGATCGGGGGGATCCCTCCTATAATTCACCCCTCCACTTT
CASSQDRGDPSYNSPLHF
>TRBD1|-|TRBJ1-2|TRBV4-3
TGCGCCAGCAGCCAAGAGCCCCAGGGGGAGAACTATGGCTACACCTTC
CASSQEPQGENYGYTF
>-|few|TRBJ2-7|TRBV29-1
TGCAGCGTTATACAGAGGAACTACGAGCAGTACTTC
CSVIQRNYEQYF
>TRBD1|few|TRBJ1-6|TRBV20-1
TGCAGTGCGGAGACAGGGAAGTCCTATAATTCACCCCTCCACTTT
CSAETGKSYNSPLHF
>-|few|TRBJ1-5|TRBV5-1
TGCGCCAGCAGCCCCTACCCGACAGAACAAACCAATCAGCCCCAGCATTTT
CASSPYPTEQTNQPQHF
>-|few|TRBJ1-4|TRBV4-3
TGCGCCAGCAGCGAAGTTGAGGGGGAAGAAAAACTGTTTTTT
CASSEVEGEEKLFF
>-|few|TRBJ1-6|TRBV21-1
TGTGCCAGCAGCAAAGGAATCGCGGAAGGGGCTCGGCGGGTCATCGATAATTCACCCCTCCACTTT
CASSKGIAEGARRVIDNSPLHF
>TRBD2|-|TRBJ2-7|TRBV27
TGTGCCAGCAGTGCCCCCGGGACTAGCAGCTCCTACGAGCAGTACTTC
CASSAPGTSSSYEQYF
>-|-|TRBJ2-1|TRBV6-2/TRBV6-3
TGTGCCAGCAGTTCCCCATTAGAGCAGTTCTTC
CASSSPLEQFF
>-|few|TRBJ2-7|TRBV6-1
TGTGCCAGCAGTGAAGTCGGAGGTACCTACGAGCAGTACTTC
CASSEVGGTYEQYF
>-|few|TRBJ2-1|TRBV5-1
TGCGCCACGATGAGGTCCGGGACCTCCAATGAGCAGTTCTTC
CATMRSGTSNEQFF
>-|many|TRBJ2-1|TRBV7-9
TGTGCCAGCAGCCTAGTCAGTTTTGGTGAGCAGTTCTTC
CASSLVSFGEQFF
>TRBD2|many|TRBJ2-2|TRBV10-2
TGCGCCAGCACCGGGACTAGTAACACCGGGGAGCTGTTTTTT
CASTGTSNTGELFF
>-|many|TRBJ2-3|TRBV27
TGTGCCAGCAGCCCTATCCGCCTTGTCGGTATTACAGATACGCAGTATTTT
CASSPIRLVGITDTQYF
>-|few|TRBJ1-5|TRBV30
TGTGCCTGGAGTTCTAGTGGGAATCTGGGTCAGCCCCAGCATTTT
CAWSSSGNLGQPQHF
>-|many|TRBJ2-5|TRBV11-2
TGTGCCAGCAGCTTGTCAGGGAGGCTCCAAGAGACCCAGTACTTC
CASSLSGRLQETQYF
>-|few|TRBJ2-2|TRBV28
TGTGCCACCCAGACGGGGGCGGGGACCGGGGAGCTGTTTTTT
CATQTGAGTGELFF
>-|many|TRBJ1-5|TRBV18
TGTGCCAGCTCACCAACAACAGGGTTAGAAGTGGAGCCCCAGCATTTT
CASSPTTGLEVEPQHF
>TRBD2|many|TRBJ2-1|TRBV7-7
TGTGCCAGCAGCAGAGGACTAGGACCCGATGAGCAGTTCTTC
CASSRGLGPDEQFF
>-|few|TRBJ2-3|TRBV5-6
TGTGCCAGCAGCTTGGTGCAGGGAGGAGATACGCAGTATTTT
CASSLVQGGDTQYF